The 32 T cell receptor beta chains listed next were all sequenced from one sample in a study of blood T cell repertoires in COVID-19. TCRdb's copy holds only in-frame clones and misses some; the assay was immunoSEQ multiplex PCR. The table shows fewer than 300,000 clones, with around 90% occurring only once. The sample comprised PBMCs or T cells enriched from blood (not recorded which). These receptors were taken from a woman aged 30 to 39 who had recovered from COVID-19.

The rearrangement links TRBV19 to TRBJ1-5; no definite D call. CDR1 is LNHDA and CDR2 is SQIVND in the germline V gene (reference sequence). The CDR3 contains 13 residues. Trimming pared 3 bases from V and 6 bases from J, leaving 9 bases between. The CDR3 DNA is TGTGCCAGTAGTATGCAGTCCAGTCAGCCCCAGCATTTT. It codes for CASSMQSSQPQHF.

This clone was counted a single time. The V and J genes are TRBV6-5 and TRBJ1-2; D is unclear. The V gene's germline CDR1 is MNHEY and CDR2 SVGAGI. V lost 2 bases to trimming and J lost 5 bases, with 15 bases between them. The CDR3 runs to 15 residues. The CDR3 nucleotides read TGTGCCAGCAGTTACACGGGGAAGAGGAGGTATGGCTACACCTTC. As protein: CASSYTGKRRYGYTF.

The CDR3 loop reads CASSLGPTGADTQYF. CDR3 nucleotides: TGTGCCAGCAGCTTGGGCCCTACAGGGGCAGATACGCAGTATTTT. The V gene is TRBV5-8, the J gene TRBJ2-3; 7 bases agree with TRBD1. Germline-derived CDR1 and CDR2 are SGHTS and YDEGEE. This CDR3 spans 15 amino acids. V trimming: 0 bases; J trimming: 4 bases; junction bases outside the gene matches: 5.

This rearrangement joins TRBV15 to TRBJ1-5; 8 nucleotides match TRBD1. The J segment lost 5 bases and the V segment lost 0 bases, leaving 3 bases of the junction unmatched. The CDR3 has 15 amino acids. Germline CDR1 LNHNV, CDR2 YYDKDF (reference sequence). The CDR3 nucleotides are TGTGCCACCAGCAGAGATGGACAGGGAGATCAGCCCCAGCATTTT. Amino acid sequence: CATSRDGQGDQPQHF.

The genes are TRBV7-9 and TRBJ2-2; D might be TRBD2 (6 bases). This CDR3 has 15 residues. V lost 3 bases to trimming and J lost 6 bases, with 14 bases between them. From germline, CDR1 is SEHNR and CDR2 FQNEAQ (reference sequence). The CDR3 DNA reads as TGTGCCAGCAGCTTGCCCGAGGGAGGACCCGGGGAGCTGTTTTTT. It encodes CASSLPEGGPGELFF.

The chain carries TRBV5-5 and TRBJ1-4, with a weak D call TRBD1 (5 bases). Looked up from germline, CDR1 is SGHKS and CDR2 is YYEKEE (reference sequence). This CDR3 has 14 residues. The V gene lost 4 bases and the J gene lost 8 bases, with 15 bases spanning the gap. The CDR3 is CASSRWGEREKLFF. As DNA, the CDR3 is TGTGCCAGCAGCCGCTGGGGGGAAAGGGAAAAACTGTTTTTT.

The chain uses TRBV10-3 and TRBJ1-1; TRBD1 matches 7 bases. J was trimmed by 1 base and V by 5 bases; bases with no gene match: 16. Germline V CDR1 and CDR2: ENHRY, SYGVKD. The CDR3 sequence is 18 residues long. The CDR3 nucleotides read TGTGCCATCAGTAAAACCTCCCACGGGGCAGGGGGGAACACTGAAGCTTTCTTT. This codes for CAISKTSHGAGGNTEAFF.

J is TRBJ2-7 and V is TRBV6-2 or TRBV6-3; D unresolved. The V gene's germline CDR1 is MNHEY and CDR2 SVGEGT. There are 13 residues in the CDR3. Between the trimmed V and J ends, which lost 2 bases and 5 bases, there was a span of 10 bases. In DNA, the CDR3 is TGTGCCAGCAGTTACGCGGCCGCGAACGAGCAGTACTTC. The encoded protein is CASSYAAANEQYF.

The chain couples TRBV5-1 to TRBJ2-5, with a weak D call TRBD1 (6 bases). CDR1 is SGHRS and CDR2 is YFSETQ in the germline V gene. The CDR3 runs to 13 residues. Trimming took off 2 bases at V and 3 bases at J, with 8 bases between the two ends. The CDR3 DNA reads as TGCGCCAGCAGCTTATGGACAGAAGAGACCCAGTACTTC. It specifies CASSLWTEETQYF.

The V and J genes are TRBV4-2 and TRBJ2-1; maybe TRBD2 (5 bases). The germline V gene has CDR1 LGHNA and CDR2 YNFKEQ. V was shortened by 3 bases and J by 6 bases, with 9 bases between the two germline ends. The CDR3 covers 13 residues. The CDR3 spells CASSHPSTNEQFF. The DNA for the CDR3 is TGTGCCAGCAGCCACCCTAGCACCAATGAGCAGTTCTTC.

The chain links TRBV7-9 to TRBJ2-7; TRBD1 might be the D (6 bases). Trimming cost V 0 bases and J 5 bases, with 11 bases left between them. This CDR3 is built from 14 residues. Germline CDR1 and CDR2: SEHNR and FQNEAQ (reference sequence). The CDR3 bases are TGTGCCAGCAGCTTAGCGGCGCAGGGGAACGAGCAGTACTTC. Protein product: CASSLAAQGNEQYF.

This sequence joins TRBV3-1 (or the pseudogene TRBV3-2) and TRBJ1-6; D remains unclear. Trimming removed 1 base at V and 7 bases at J, with 8 bases between. The CDR3 has 14 residues. From germline, CDR1 is LGHDT and CDR2 YNNKEL (reference sequence). CDR3 sequence (DNA): TGTGCCAGCAGCCAAGTGCCTCGGAATTCACCCCTCCACTTT. This encodes CASSQVPRNSPLHF.

The rearrangement joins TRBV5-5 to TRBJ1-2; no definite D call. The ends were cut back, 4 bases at V and 5 bases at J, with 21 bases in the middle. Germline CDR1 and CDR2: SGHKS and YYEKEE (reference sequence). The CDR3 contains 16 residues. The CDR3 reads CASSKDQSGSLYGYTF. In nucleotides, the CDR3 is TGTGCCAGCAGCAAAGATCAGTCCGGGTCCCTTTATGGCTACACCTTC.

V is TRBV7-9 and J is TRBJ2-4, with 7 bases aligning to TRBD2. Trimming took 5 bases from V and 2 from J; bases not matched to a gene: 15. Germline lookup yields CDR1 SEHNR and CDR2 FQNEAQ (reference sequence). The CDR3 is made up of 18 amino acids. The CDR3 is CASSPGLKTGGTKNIQYF. The CDR3 coding sequence is TGTGCCAGCAGCCCGGGACTAAAAACAGGAGGGACCAAAAACATTCAGTACTTC.

The V call is TRBV5-8, the J call TRBJ1-6; no firm D call. Trimming stripped 2 bases from V and 5 bases from J, with 8 bases between. This CDR3 contains 14 residues. Germline V gene data show CDR1 as SGHTS and CDR2 as YDEGEE. CDR3 region: CASSFRHNNSPLHF. CDR3 coding DNA: TGTGCCAGCAGCTTTCGTCACAATAATTCACCCCTCCACTTT.

The chain uses TRBV28 and TRBJ1-1; weak D call: TRBD1 (6 bases). CDR1 and CDR2 from the germline V gene are MDHEN and SYDVKM. This CDR3 contains 14 residues. The ends were cut back, 6 bases at V and 6 bases at J, with 17 bases in the middle. CDR3 amino acids: CASRKTGGSPEAFF. CDR3 DNA sequence: TGTGCCAGCAGGAAGACAGGTGGGAGTCCTGAAGCTTTCTTT.

The table lists this clone with a count of one. The chain couples TRBV5-1 to TRBJ1-2; D uncertain. V shed 2 bases and J shed 8 bases, with 10 bases lying between them. CDR1 SGHRS and CDR2 YFSETQ come from the germline V gene. This CDR3 contains 12 residues. Here the CDR3 reads CASSFQDSGYTF. The CDR3 DNA reads as TGCGCCAGCAGCTTTCAAGACTCGGGCTACACCTTC. The full variable domain, with the rest looked up from reference TRBV5-1 and TRBJ1-2, is KAGVTQTPRYLIKTRGQQVTLSCSPISGHRSVSWYQQTPGQGLQFLFEYFSETQRNKGNFPGRFSGRQFSNSRSEMNVSTLELGDSALYLCASSFQDSGYTFGSGTRLTVV.

The chain recombines TRBV7-2 with TRBJ2-7; 12 nucleotides line up with TRBD2. Germline V gives CDR1 SGHTA, CDR2 FQGNSA. The ends lost 2 bases at V and 5 bases at J; junction bases unmatched: 1. The CDR3 spans 14 residues. The CDR3 DNA reads as TGTGCCAGCAGCTTACTAGCGGGAGGGGACGAGCAGTACTTC. Protein product: CASSLLAGGDEQYF.

Turning to this clone: Other DNA sequences of this sample code for an identical CDR3. The chain carries TRBV11-2 and TRBJ2-1; tentatively, D is TRBD2 (5 bases). Germline V gene sequence: CDR1 SGHAT, CDR2 FQNNGV. V was pared by 1 base and J by 0 bases, with 7 bases between. The CDR3 runs to 15 residues. As DNA, the CDR3 is TGTGCCAGCAGCTTAGGGACTGGCTCCTACAATGAGCAGTTCTTC. Protein: CASSLGTGSYNEQFF. Variable domain in full (rest from reference TRBV11-2 and TRBJ2-1): EAGVAQSPRYKIIEKRQSVAFWCNPISGHATLYWYQQILGQGPKLLIQFQNNGVVDDSQLPKDRFSAERLKGVDSTLKIQPAKLEDSAVYLCASSLGTGSYNEQFFGPGTRLTVL.

The chain links TRBV13 to TRBJ2-1, with 9 positions matching TRBD1. The CDR3 is 15 residues long. V was pared by 4 bases and J by 5 bases, with 6 bases of the junction left unmatched. The germline CDR1 and CDR2 sequences are PRHDT and FYEKMQ (reference sequence). As DNA, the CDR3 is TGTGCCAGCAGCTGGCCGGGACAGGGCCACAATGAGCAGTTCTTC. Protein: CASSWPGQGHNEQFF.

The chain is built from TRBV9 and TRBJ1-2; TRBD1 agrees at 8 bases. This CDR3 comprises 14 residues. Germline trimming cut 3 bases from V and 4 bases from J; bases unmatched to any gene: 5. Germline V gives CDR1 SGDLS, CDR2 YYNGEE. In nucleotides, the CDR3 is TGTGCCAGCAGCGATGACAGGGGAAGCTATGGCTACACCTTC. It codes for CASSDDRGSYGYTF.

About this clone itself: This CDR3 is also generated by other DNA sequences in the sample. The J gene is TRBJ1-2, the V gene TRBV7-9, with 7 bases identical to TRBD1. Looked up from germline, CDR1 is SEHNR and CDR2 is FQNEAQ (reference sequence). Trimming at V came to 5 bases and at J to 3 bases, leaving 3 bases not matched to a gene. The CDR3 runs 13 residues. The CDR3 reads CASSPGQYYGYTF. CDR3 coding DNA: TGTGCCAGCAGCCCGGGACAGTACTATGGCTACACCTTC.

The genes are TRBV4-1 and TRBJ2-7; D possibly corresponds to TRBD1 (5 bases). Germline V gives CDR1 MGHRA, CDR2 YSYEKL. V lost 0 bases and J 3 bases, leaving 12 bases between the germline ends. The CDR3 extends over 15 amino acids. The CDR3: CASSQEEQASYEQYF. The DNA of the CDR3 is TGCGCCAGCAGCCAAGAAGAACAGGCCAGCTACGAGCAGTACTTC.

The V and J genes are TRBV28 and TRBJ1-3, with D uncertain. V lost 2 bases to trimming and J lost 0 bases, with 5 bases between them. Germline assignment: CDR1 MDHEN and CDR2 SYDVKM. The CDR3 has 14 amino acids. CDR3 nucleotides: TGTGCCAGCAGTTTAGCGTACTCTGGAAACACCATATATTTT. Translating it yields CASSLAYSGNTIYF.

The chain is built from TRBV6-2 or TRBV6-3 and TRBJ2-5; the D gene is possibly TRBD1 (5 bases). This CDR3 comprises 14 residues. V was clipped by 5 bases and J by 1 base, with 11 bases between them. From germline, CDR1 is MNHEY and CDR2 SVGEGT. CDR3 DNA: TGTGCCAGCAGTCGCACAGGTAGCCAAGAGACCCAGTACTTC. As protein: CASSRTGSQETQYF.

The J gene is TRBJ1-6, the V gene TRBV6-2 or TRBV6-3, with D unresolved. Looked up from germline, CDR1 is MNHEY and CDR2 is SVGEGT. Trimming took off 6 bases at V and 0 bases at J, with 9 bases between the two ends. The CDR3 runs to 15 residues. CDR3: CASSHGSSYNSPLHF. The CDR3 region has the DNA TGTGCCAGCAGCCACGGGAGCTCCTATAATTCACCCCTCCACTTT.

This clone was picked up one time. The chain couples TRBV5-1 to TRBJ1-1, with TRBD1 as a possible D gene (5 bases). The germline gives CDR1 SGHRS, CDR2 YFSETQ. CDR3 size: 15 residues. V dropped 4 bases and J dropped 1 base, with 14 bases sitting between them. The CDR3 region is CASSRGGGENTEAFF. In DNA form, the CDR3 reads TGCGCCAGCAGCCGCGGGGGAGGCGAGAACACTGAAGCTTTCTTT.

The chain's CDR3 is CASSQTTNEQFF. CDR3 DNA: TGCGCCAGCAGCCAGACTACAAATGAGCAGTTCTTC. This chain joins TRBV5-1 and TRBJ2-1, with D possibly being TRBD2 (5 bases). Trimming shortened V by 4 bases and J by 7 bases, and 9 bases separated the two germline ends. Germline CDR1 SGHRS, CDR2 YFSETQ. The CDR3 runs 12 residues. Complete variable domain (other parts from reference TRBV5-1 and TRBJ2-1): KAGVTQTPRYLIKTRGQQVTLSCSPISGHRSVSWYQQTPGQGLQFLFEYFSETQRNKGNFPGRFSGRQFSNSRSEMNVSTLELGDSALYLCASSQTTNEQFFGPGTRLTVL.

This clone was recorded many times. The rearrangement uses TRBV13 and TRBJ1-1, with unresolved D. Per the germline V gene, CDR1 is PRHDT and CDR2 is FYEKMQ (reference sequence). Trimming left V 3 bases short and J 4 bases short, with 3 bases between. This CDR3 has 11 residues. The CDR3: CASSFSTEAFF. The CDR3 DNA reads as TGTGCCAGCAGCTTCAGCACTGAAGCTTTCTTT.

This chain's CDR3 is CASSMGLAGGLEQYF. The CDR3 DNA follows: TGTGCCAGCAGCATGGGACTAGCGGGAGGGCTCGAGCAGTACTTC. The genes are TRBV7-2 and TRBJ2-7, with TRBD2 identical over 16 bases. Germline CDR1 and CDR2: SGHTA and FQGNSA. Trimming took 5 bases from V and 6 from J; bases not matched to a gene: 4. CDR3 length: 15 amino acids.

The chain carries TRBV7-9 and TRBJ2-3, with a tentative D call TRBD1 (5 bases). This CDR3 contains 15 residues. V lost 3 bases, J lost 2 bases, and 12 bases lay in between. Looked up from germline, CDR1 is SEHNR and CDR2 is FQNEAQ (reference sequence). CDR3 nucleotides: TGTGCCAGCAGCTTTAGCCAGGGATACACAGATACGCAGTATTTT. This sequence encodes CASSFSQGYTDTQYF.

The rearrangement links TRBV13 to TRBJ2-6, with 13 bases that match TRBD2. The V gene's germline CDR1 is PRHDT and CDR2 FYEKMQ (reference sequence). V shed 1 base, J shed 3 bases, and the junction held 6 bases outside the gene matches. The CDR3 spans 19 residues. CDR3 in DNA: TGTGCCAGCAGCTTAGCTCGGACTAGCGGGAGATTTGGGGCCAACGTCCTGACTTTC. Its translation: CASSLARTSGRFGANVLTF.